This passage covers 11 T cell receptor beta chains from one sample sequenced in a study of blood T cell repertoires in COVID-19. TCRdb keeps only in-frame clones here, not all; method: immunoSEQ multiplex PCR. The table shows some 140,000 clones, with 91% occurring only once. Sample: peripheral blood. Receptors were obtained from a man aged 45-65 years with acute or convalescent COVID-19.

This clone was seen just once. CDR3 sequence reads: CASSPSQGGGNTEAFF. CDR3 in DNA: TGTGCCAGCTCACCCTCTCAGGGAGGAGGGAACACTGAAGCTTTCTTT. The chain couples TRBV18 to TRBJ1-1, with D possibly being TRBD1 (5 bases). The V and J ends lost 3 bases and 1 base respectively, with 15 bases between them. This CDR3 is built from 16 residues. CDR1 is KGHSH, CDR2 LQKENI, per germline.

This chain links TRBV5-1 with TRBJ1-2; D not certain. CDR1 is SGHRS, CDR2 YFSETQ, per germline. The length of the CDR3 is 14 residues. V was cut by 4 bases and J by 2 bases, with 12 bases left in between. This chain's CDR3 is CASSPEGSNYGYTF. CDR3 nucleotides: TGCGCCAGCAGCCCGGAAGGGAGCAACTATGGCTACACCTTC.

The genes are TRBV7-6 and TRBJ1-4; D may be TRBD1 (5 bases). This CDR3 spans 16 amino acids. V was pared by 3 bases and J by 3 bases, with 14 bases between. Germline V gene sequence: CDR1 SGHVS, CDR2 FNYEAQ. The CDR3 sequence: CASSLAFGGSNEKLFF. The DNA for the CDR3 is TGTGCCAGCAGCTTGGCCTTCGGGGGGTCTAATGAAAAACTGTTTTTT.

This chain connects TRBV19 to TRBJ1-2; D gene ambiguous. V was trimmed by 5 bases and J by 0 bases, leaving 7 bases between them. There are 13 residues in the CDR3. Germline CDR1 reads LNHDA; CDR2 reads SQIVND (reference sequence). CDR3 coding DNA: TGTGCCAGTAGTCTCTCAGCTAACTATGGCTACACCTTC. Translating it yields CASSLSANYGYTF.

The V call is TRBV4-2, the J call TRBJ2-5; 8 bases line up with TRBD1. Per the germline V gene, CDR1 is LGHNA and CDR2 is YNFKEQ. The CDR3 contains 13 residues. With V trimmed by 5 bases and J by 4 bases, 3 bases remained unmatched. The CDR3 DNA follows: TGTGCCAGCAGCTTCCAGGGGGCAGAGACCCAGTACTTC. This encodes CASSFQGAETQYF.

The chain joins TRBV6-2 or TRBV6-3 to TRBJ2-7, with a possible D match to TRBD1 (5 bases). Trimming removed 2 bases at V and 3 bases at J, with 11 bases between. Germline CDR1 and CDR2: MNHEY and SVGEGT. This CDR3 has 14 residues. The CDR3 loop is CASSYEARDYEQYV. In nucleotides, the CDR3 is TGTGCCAGCAGTTACGAGGCCAGGGACTACGAGCAGTACGTC.

V gene TRBV6-2 or TRBV6-3 combines with J gene TRBJ2-7; tentative D call: TRBD1 (6 bases). The germline CDR1 and CDR2 sequences are MNHEY and SVGEGT. The CDR3 length is 14 residues. The V and J ends lost 3 bases and 3 bases respectively, with 12 bases between them. CDR3 amino acids: CASSYDQGNYEQYV. The CDR3 region has the DNA TGTGCCAGCAGTTATGATCAGGGGAACTACGAGCAGTACGTC.

This chain joins TRBV12-5 and TRBJ1-2, with 9 nucleotides matching TRBD1. This CDR3 comprises 13 residues. Trimming cost V 3 bases and J 8 bases; bases outside gene matches: 4. Germline lookup yields CDR1 LGHNT and CDR2 FRNRAP. Here the CDR3 reads CASGLGTGSGYTF. For the CDR3, the DNA is TGTGCTAGTGGTTTAGGGACAGGGAGCGGCTACACCTTC. Combining the CDR3 with reference TRBV12-5 and TRBJ1-2 gives the whole variable domain DARVTQTPRHKVTEMGQEVTMRCQPILGHNTVFWYRQTMMQGLELLAYFRNRAPLDDSGMPKDRFSAEMPDATLATLKIQPSEPRDSAVYFCASGLGTGSGYTFGSGTRLTVV.

The gene calls are TRBV7-8 and TRBJ2-2, with D perhaps matching TRBD1 (5 bases). Trimming took off 1 base at V and 0 bases at J, with 9 bases between the two ends. CDR1 is SGHVS and CDR2 is FQNEAQ in the germline V gene. This CDR3 is 16 amino acids long. CDR3 sequence: CASSLEWGTNTGELFF. CDR3 coding DNA: TGTGCCAGCAGCTTAGAATGGGGCACGAACACCGGGGAGCTGTTTTTT.

The chain employs TRBV19 and TRBJ2-1; TRBD2 matches at 8 bases. Trimming cost V 5 bases and J 4 bases; bases outside gene matches: 4. The CDR3 contains 14 residues. Germline CDR1 is LNHDA and CDR2 is SQIVND (reference sequence). The CDR3 DNA reads as TGTGCCAGTAGTGCGGGGGGTGCGTACAATGAGCAGTTCTTC. This gives the protein CASSAGGAYNEQFF. Drawing the rest from reference TRBV19 and TRBJ2-1, the complete variable domain is DGGITQSPKYLFRKEGQNVTLSCEQNLNHDAMYWYRQDPGQGLRLIYYSQIVNDFQKGDIAEGYSVSREKKESFPLTVTSAQKNPTAFYLCASSAGGAYNEQFFGPGTRLTVL.

This sequence joins TRBV7-9 and TRBJ2-4, with D tentatively TRBD2 (5 bases). This CDR3 comprises 15 residues. Trimming pared 0 bases from V and 7 bases from J, leaving 13 bases between. Germline V gene sequence: CDR1 SEHNR, CDR2 FQNEAQ (reference sequence). CDR3 nucleotides: TGTGCCAGCAGCTTAGCGCTTGGATTAGCGAACATTCAGTACTTC. This codes for CASSLALGLANIQYF.